The 19 T cell receptor beta chains presented below share a single source sample, sequenced in a study of sequential checkpoint blockade in melanoma. Regarding treatment: randomized to nivolumab then ipilimumab (arm A) or the reverse (arm B). Some clones are missing from TCRdb's copy, which holds only in-frame ones; the method was immunoSEQ multiplex PCR. The table has around 12,000 clones, over 60% seen once. Sample: CD8+ T cells sorted from blood (inferred from file names), taken from a patient given nivolumab and ipilimumab in sequence. These TCRs come from a human donor with melanoma.

The rearrangement joins TRBV29-1 to TRBJ2-1, with 12 bases fitting TRBD1. Germline CDR1 SQVTM, CDR2 ANQGSEA. J was trimmed by 6 bases and V by 0 bases; bases with no gene match: 9. The CDR3 contains 17 residues. CDR3 amino acids: CSVEDLKGQGAINEQFF. DNA for the CDR3: TGCAGCGTTGAAGATCTAAAGGGACAGGGGGCGATCAATGAGCAGTTCTTC.

The chain combines TRBV19 with TRBJ1-1, with 8 bases that match TRBD1. Losses at the gene ends were 3 bases for V and 2 bases for J; bases not matched to a gene: 8. Germline CDR1 reads LNHDA; CDR2 reads SQIVND (reference sequence). CDR3 length equals 16 residues. The CDR3 DNA is TGTGCCAGTAGTATCAACAGGGGGGCGCTTAACACTGAAGCTTTCTTT. This codes for CASSINRGALNTEAFF.

Worth noting for this clone: One end of the junction fails to match germline, which may point to a read error. This chain uses TRBV6-5 with TRBJ2-5, with 7 nucleotides matching TRBD1. The J call may be wrong; the DNA end is better matched by TRBJ2-7. This CDR3 has 13 amino acids. Germline loops: CDR1 MNHEY, CDR2 SVGAGI. In nucleotides, the CDR3 is TGTGCCAGCAATTACAGGGGATCCTACGAGCAGTACTTC. Residues: CASNYRGSYEQYF.

The chain has TRBV27 and TRBJ2-5; D possibly corresponds to TRBD2 (5 bases). CDR1 and CDR2 (germline): MNHEY, SMNVEV (reference sequence). The CDR3 is 14 residues long. The ends were cut back, 6 bases at V and 4 bases at J, with 15 bases in the middle. The CDR3 sequence: CASSPIGNRETQYF. The CDR3 DNA follows: TGTGCCAGCAGCCCGATCGGGAATCGAGAGACCCAGTACTTC.

The rearrangement links TRBV19 to TRBJ2-1; TRBD1 is a possible D gene (6 bases). Germline assignment: CDR1 LNHDA and CDR2 SQIVND (reference sequence). Trimming took 3 bases from V and 9 from J, leaving 18 bases between them. The CDR3 contains 15 residues. Written as DNA, the CDR3 is TGTGCCAGTAGTATTGTTGGCAGGGGAATCGCTGAGCAGTTCTTC. Amino acid sequence: CASSIVGRGIAEQFF.

The chain joins TRBV7-2 to TRBJ2-1; 7 bases are shared with TRBD1. Germline CDR1 reads SGHTA; CDR2 reads FQGNSA. J gave up 5 bases and V 5 bases, and 12 bases lay outside the gene matches. This CDR3 is 16 amino acids long. The CDR3: CASSMWTGVPNNEQFF. DNA of the CDR3: TGTGCCAGCAGCATGTGGACAGGCGTCCCAAACAATGAGCAGTTCTTC.

The chain uses TRBV9 and TRBJ2-7; no definite D call. The V gene's germline CDR1 is SGDLS and CDR2 YYNGEE. The length of the CDR3 is 14 residues. V was shortened by 0 bases and J by 2 bases, with 9 bases between the two germline ends. The CDR3 bases are TGTGCCAGCAGCGTAGGTGGGCCCGCCTACGAGCAGTACTTC. Protein sequence: CASSVGGPAYEQYF.

V is TRBV7-9 and J is TRBJ2-3; 9 bases are a match to TRBD2. Germline CDR1 and CDR2: SEHNR and FQNEAQ (reference sequence). This CDR3 is 16 amino acids long. V lost 1 base, J lost 6 bases, and 8 bases stayed unmatched. The CDR3 is CASSLERGGGADTQYF. Written as DNA, the CDR3 is TGTGCCAGCAGCTTAGAACGGGGCGGGGGGGCGGATACGCAGTATTTT.

J is TRBJ1-3 and V is TRBV6-5; the match to TRBD1 covers 8 bases. V was clipped by 6 bases and J by 7 bases; unmatched bases: 8. The CDR3 spans 14 residues. Germline values: CDR1 MNHEY, CDR2 SVGAGI. CDR3 loop: CASRSGQGSNTIYF. The CDR3 coding sequence is TGTGCCAGCAGGTCAGGACAGGGTTCGAACACCATATATTTT.

The rearrangement links TRBV13 to TRBJ2-3, with TRBD2 matching 9 bases. CDR3 length equals 17 residues. Germline CDR1 reads PRHDT; CDR2 reads FYEKMQ (reference sequence). Trimming at V came to 4 bases and at J to 2 bases, leaving 10 bases not matched to a gene. CDR3 in amino acids: CASSSNRLAEYTDTQYF. DNA of the CDR3: TGTGCCAGCAGCTCCAATCGACTAGCGGAGTACACAGATACGCAGTATTTT.

The rearrangement uses TRBV30 and TRBJ2-5; possible D gene TRBD1, 6 bases. The end of the DNA aligns better with TRBJ2-7, so the J call may be wrong. Looked up from germline, CDR1 is GTSNPN and CDR2 is SVGIG (reference sequence). The CDR3 extends over 13 amino acids. The CDR3 region is CAWRRDTSYEQYF. CDR3 nucleotide sequence: TGTGCCTGGAGAAGGGACACCTCCTACGAGCAGTACTTC.

The chain combines TRBV13 with TRBJ2-7, with 7 bases fitting TRBD1. The V segment lost 5 bases and the J segment 0 bases; nucleotides outside the gene matches: 4. The CDR3 contains 14 residues. Per the germline V gene, CDR1 is PRHDT and CDR2 is FYEKMQ (reference sequence). The CDR3 DNA sequence: TGTGCCAGCAGCCCAGACAGGGCCTCCTACGAGCAGTACTTC. Encoded protein: CASSPDRASYEQYF. The complete variable domain, with remaining parts taken from reference TRBV13 and TRBJ2-7, reads AAGVIQSPRHLIKEKRETATLKCYPIPRHDTVYWYQQGPGQDPQFLISFYEKMQSDKGSIPDRFSAQQFSDYHSELNMSSLELGDSALYFCASSPDRASYEQYFGPGTRLTVT.

This clone was detected only a few times. The genes are TRBV4-2 and TRBJ2-7, with 9 nucleotides matching TRBD2. Germline V CDR1 and CDR2: LGHNA, YNFKEQ. Trimming took 4 bases from V and 3 from J; bases not matched to a gene: 4. The CDR3 runs to 14 residues. This CDR3 is CASSPAGGDYEQYF. CDR3 nucleotides: TGTGCCAGCAGCCCCGCGGGGGGGGACTACGAGCAGTACTTC.

This chain uses TRBV7-8 with TRBJ2-2; D ambiguous. The CDR3 has 12 residues. Trimming took off 11 bases at V and 4 bases at J, with 11 bases between the two ends. Germline V lookup: CDR1 SGHVS, CDR2 FQNEAQ. The CDR3: CAFERGTGELFF. CDR3 nucleotide sequence: TGTGCCTTCGAGCGCGGCACCGGGGAGCTGTTTTTT.

The rearrangement links TRBV29-1 to TRBJ2-1, with a possible D match to TRBD1 (6 bases). The germline V and J ends were trimmed by 3 bases and 7 bases, with 13 bases remaining between them. CDR1 is SQVTM and CDR2 is ANQGSEA in the germline V gene. CDR3 length equals 13 residues. The CDR3 loop is CSVDFRGKNEQFF. The CDR3 bases are TGCAGCGTTGATTTCAGGGGTAAGAATGAGCAGTTCTTC.

J is TRBJ2-7 and V is TRBV7-3; maybe TRBD1 (6 bases). The germline CDR1 and CDR2 sequences are SGHTA and FQGTGA. V lost 4 bases and J lost 3, with 16 bases in between. The CDR3 loop spans 15 amino acids. The CDR3 region has the DNA TGTGCCAGCAGCTCCCCAGGACAGAGGGGCTACGAGCAGTACTTC. Its protein is CASSSPGQRGYEQYF.

V and J are TRBV28 and TRBJ1-2, with 7 positions matching TRBD1. The V and J ends lost 6 bases and 3 bases, in that order; junction bases with no gene match: 25. In germline, CDR1 is MDHEN, CDR2 SYDVKM. This CDR3 region has 20 residues. The CDR3: CASSTLGPPGGQRTDYGYTF. In DNA, the CDR3 is TGTGCCAGCAGCACACTCGGGCCCCCAGGGGGACAGCGAACAGACTATGGCTACACCTTC.

The rearrangement links TRBV9 to TRBJ2-1; 9 bases align to TRBD1. This CDR3 is 14 amino acids long. J gave up 10 bases and V 0 bases, and 5 bases lay outside the gene matches. From germline, CDR1 is SGDLS and CDR2 YYNGEE. CDR3 sequence reads: CASSVGGQGKEQFF. In DNA, the CDR3 is TGTGCCAGCAGCGTAGGGGGACAGGGTAAGGAGCAGTTCTTC.

In its sample, this clone was seen once. The DNA of the CDR3 is TGTGCCAGCAGTGAGTTTTGGGCAGCCTACGAGCAGTACTTC. It codes for CASSEFWAAYEQYF. This chain uses TRBV6-1 with TRBJ2-7; D is unclear. Trimming removed 3 bases from V and 2 bases from J, with 11 bases in between. CDR3 length: 14 amino acids. CDR1 and CDR2 (germline): MNHNS, SASEGT.